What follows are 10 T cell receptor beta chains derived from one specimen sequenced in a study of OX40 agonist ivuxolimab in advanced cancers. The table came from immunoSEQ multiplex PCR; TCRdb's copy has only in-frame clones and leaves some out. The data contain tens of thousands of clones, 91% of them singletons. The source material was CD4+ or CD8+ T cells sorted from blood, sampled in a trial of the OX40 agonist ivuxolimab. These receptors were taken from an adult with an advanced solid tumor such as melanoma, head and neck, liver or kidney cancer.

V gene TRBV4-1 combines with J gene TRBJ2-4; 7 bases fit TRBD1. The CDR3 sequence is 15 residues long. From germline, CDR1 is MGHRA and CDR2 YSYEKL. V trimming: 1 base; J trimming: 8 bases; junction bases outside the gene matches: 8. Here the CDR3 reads CASSQVTGVRDIQYF. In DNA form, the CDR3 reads TGCGCCAGCAGCCAAGTCACAGGGGTGAGGGACATTCAGTACTTC.

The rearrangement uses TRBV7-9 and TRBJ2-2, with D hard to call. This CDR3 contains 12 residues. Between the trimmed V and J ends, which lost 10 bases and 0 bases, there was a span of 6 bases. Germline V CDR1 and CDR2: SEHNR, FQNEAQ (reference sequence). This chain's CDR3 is CAIKPNTGELFF. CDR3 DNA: TGTGCCATTAAGCCGAACACCGGGGAGCTGTTTTTT.

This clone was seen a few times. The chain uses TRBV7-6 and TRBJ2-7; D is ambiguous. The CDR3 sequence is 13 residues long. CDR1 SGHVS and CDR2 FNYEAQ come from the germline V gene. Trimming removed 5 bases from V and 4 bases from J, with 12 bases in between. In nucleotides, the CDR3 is TGTGCCAGCAGCCAGAGTAGTGGATACGAGCAGTACTTC. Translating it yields CASSQSSGYEQYF.

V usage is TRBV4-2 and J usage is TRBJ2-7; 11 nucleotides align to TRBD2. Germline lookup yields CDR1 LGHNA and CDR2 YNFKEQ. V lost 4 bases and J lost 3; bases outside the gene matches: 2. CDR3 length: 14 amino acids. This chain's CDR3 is CASSPGTSGYEQYF. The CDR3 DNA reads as TGTGCCAGCAGCCCCGGGACTAGCGGCTACGAGCAGTACTTC.

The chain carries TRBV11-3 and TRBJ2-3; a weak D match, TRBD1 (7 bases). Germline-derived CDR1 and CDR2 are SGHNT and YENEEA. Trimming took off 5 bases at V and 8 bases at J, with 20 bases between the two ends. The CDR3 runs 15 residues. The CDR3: CASSPGGLTDTTQYF. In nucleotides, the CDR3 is TGTGCCAGCAGCCCAGGGGGACTCACAGATACTACGCAGTATTTT.

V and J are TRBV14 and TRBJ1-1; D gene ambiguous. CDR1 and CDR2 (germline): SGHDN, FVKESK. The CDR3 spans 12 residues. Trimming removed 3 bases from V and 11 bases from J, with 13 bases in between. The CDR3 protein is CASSHLGPVAFF. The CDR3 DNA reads TGTGCCAGCAGCCATTTGGGCCCTGTCGCTTTCTTT.

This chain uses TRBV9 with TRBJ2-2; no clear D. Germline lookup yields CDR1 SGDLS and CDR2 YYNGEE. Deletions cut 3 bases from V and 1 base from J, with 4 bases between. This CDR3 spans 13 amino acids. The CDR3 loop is CASSALNTGELFF. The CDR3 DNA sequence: TGTGCCAGCAGCGCGCTGAACACCGGGGAGCTGTTTTTT.

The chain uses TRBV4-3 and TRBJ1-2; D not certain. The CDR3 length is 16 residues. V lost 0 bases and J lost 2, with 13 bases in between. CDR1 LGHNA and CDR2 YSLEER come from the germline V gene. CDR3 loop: CASSQEGVGFNYGYTF. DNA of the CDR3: TGCGCCAGCAGCCAAGAAGGAGTGGGCTTCAACTATGGCTACACCTTC.

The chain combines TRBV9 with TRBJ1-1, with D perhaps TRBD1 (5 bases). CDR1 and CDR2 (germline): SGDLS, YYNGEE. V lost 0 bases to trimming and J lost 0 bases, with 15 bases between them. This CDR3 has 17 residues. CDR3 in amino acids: CASSVGAGWEVNTEAFF. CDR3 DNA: TGTGCCAGCAGCGTAGGGGCAGGGTGGGAGGTGAACACTGAAGCTTTCTTT. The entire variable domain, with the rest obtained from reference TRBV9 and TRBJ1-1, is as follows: DSGVTQTPKHLITATGQRVTLRCSPRSGDLSVYWYQQSLDQGLQFLIQYYNGEERAKGNILERFSAQQFPDLHSELNLSSLELGDSALYFCASSVGAGWEVNTEAFFGQGTRLTVV.

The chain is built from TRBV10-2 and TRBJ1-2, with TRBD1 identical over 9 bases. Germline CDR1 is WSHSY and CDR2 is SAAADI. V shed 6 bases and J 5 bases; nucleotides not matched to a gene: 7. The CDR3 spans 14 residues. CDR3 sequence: CASSPTQGAYGYTF. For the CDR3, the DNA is TGCGCCAGCAGCCCAACACAGGGGGCGTATGGCTACACCTTC.